This is a list of T cell receptor beta chains from one sample in a study of cytomegalovirus exposure and HLA in healthy donors. Clones were read by immunoSEQ multiplex PCR, and TCRdb kept only the in-frame ones, dropping some. The table has 80,000 or so clones, approximately 72% seen once. Material: PBMCs. The receptors were gathered from a middle-aged woman in good health and CMV-seropositive. CDR3s include the opening cysteine and the closing phenylalanine or tryptophan. A D gene is named only where the DNA matches it firmly. Some rows mark clone size as missing; the rest say once, few, many or name a class of expanded clone.

v_gene: TRBV28
abundance: NA
d_gene: NA
j_gene: TRBJ2-1
CDR3nt: TGTGCCAGCAGTATACGGACTGGAGGTTGGTTCTTC
CDR3aa: CASSIRTGGWFF

v_gene: TRBV2
abundance: NA
d_gene: TRBD1
j_gene: TRBJ2-7
CDR3nt: TGTGCCAGCAGGAGGGACAGGGTGGACTACGAGCAGTACTTC
CDR3aa: CASRRDRVDYEQYF

v_gene: TRBV6-6
abundance: many
d_gene: TRBD2
j_gene: TRBJ2-3
CDR3nt: TGTGCCAGCAGCTGGACTAGCGGGAGCACAGATACGCAGTATTTT
CDR3aa: CASSWTSGSTDTQYF

v_gene: TRBV28
abundance: NA
d_gene: NA
j_gene: TRBJ2-6
CDR3nt: TGTGCCAGCAGTCCAGGGCCCTCTGGGGCCAACGTCCTGACTTTC
CDR3aa: CASSPGPSGANVLTF

v_gene: TRBV5-1
abundance: few
d_gene: TRBD1
j_gene: TRBJ1-2
CDR3nt: TGCGCCAGCAGCTACGGACAGGGGGTCGACTATGGCTACACCTTC
CDR3aa: CASSYGQGVDYGYTF

v_gene: TRBV9
abundance: medium-sized
d_gene: NA
j_gene: TRBJ1-1
CDR3nt: TGTGCCAGCAGCGCAGGAACAGGGAGCATTGAAGCTTTCTTT
CDR3aa: CASSAGTGSIEAFF

v_gene: TRBV28
abundance: NA
d_gene: NA
j_gene: TRBJ1-2
CDR3nt: TGTGCCAGCAGGTCCCAGGACAGTAACTATGGCTACACCTTC
CDR3aa: CASRSQDSNYGYTF

v_gene: TRBV29-1
abundance: once
d_gene: NA
j_gene: TRBJ2-7
CDR3nt: TGCAGCGTTGTGGGCACTTCCTACGAGCAGTACTTC
CDR3aa: CSVVGTSYEQYF

v_gene: TRBV4-1
abundance: NA
d_gene: TRBD2
j_gene: TRBJ2-5
CDR3nt: TGCGCCAGCAGCCAAGGCGGGGGGGCGGGTGAGACCCAGTACTTC
CDR3aa: CASSQGGGAGETQYF

v_gene: TRBV9
abundance: NA
d_gene: NA
j_gene: TRBJ1-5
CDR3nt: TGTGCCAGCAGCGTTGGCCCCGGGGGGATGGAGCCCCAGCATTTT
CDR3aa: CASSVGPGGMEPQHF

v_gene: TRBV5-1
abundance: few
d_gene: NA
j_gene: TRBJ1-2
CDR3nt: TGCGCCAGCAGCTCACAGCATAACTATGGCTACACCTTC
CDR3aa: CASSSQHNYGYTF

v_gene: TRBV18
abundance: NA
d_gene: NA
j_gene: TRBJ1-2
CDR3nt: TGTGCCAGCTCACCGGACAGAAGGGATGGCTACACCTTC
CDR3aa: CASSPDRRDGYTF

v_gene: TRBV6-1
abundance: NA
d_gene: NA
j_gene: TRBJ2-7
CDR3nt: TGTGCCAGCAGGGGGACTGGCTCCTACGAGCAGTACTTC
CDR3aa: CASRGTGSYEQYF

v_gene: TRBV6-6
abundance: few
d_gene: NA
j_gene: TRBJ1-3
CDR3nt: TGTGCCAGCAGAGACGGGGGGTTTGGAAACACCATATATTTT
CDR3aa: CASRDGGFGNTIYF

v_gene: TRBV30
abundance: few
d_gene: NA
j_gene: TRBJ1-1
CDR3nt: TGTGCCTGGAGCCCTTCGGGGAACACTGAAGCTTTCTTT
CDR3aa: CAWSPSGNTEAFF

v_gene: TRBV6-6
abundance: NA
d_gene: NA
j_gene: TRBJ1-6
CDR3nt: TGTGCCAGCACCGAGAGGCGGCTAGGTCACCCGCCCCTCCACTTT
CDR3aa: CASTERRLGHPPLHF

v_gene: TRBV7-2
abundance: few
d_gene: NA
j_gene: TRBJ2-1
CDR3nt: TGTGCCAGCAGCTTATGGGGGCAGGGAATGGGTGAGCAGTTCTTC
CDR3aa: CASSLWGQGMGEQFF

v_gene: TRBV10-3
abundance: NA
d_gene: NA
j_gene: TRBJ2-7
CDR3nt: TGTGCCATCAGTGACGGCGCGGGGACCTACGAGCAGTACTTC
CDR3aa: CAISDGAGTYEQYF

v_gene: TRBV30
abundance: NA
d_gene: NA
j_gene: TRBJ2-3
CDR3nt: TGTGCCTCAAGTGTTGGGGCTACGCAGTATTTT
CDR3aa: CASSVGATQYF

v_gene: TRBV7-2
abundance: NA
d_gene: NA
j_gene: TRBJ1-2
CDR3nt: TGTGCCAGCAGCTTGGGCAGGGACTATGGCTACACCTTC
CDR3aa: CASSLGRDYGYTF

v_gene: TRBV2
abundance: NA
d_gene: TRBD2
j_gene: TRBJ2-3
CDR3nt: TGTGCCAGCATGGGACTATCAGATACGCAGTATTTT
CDR3aa: CASMGLSDTQYF

v_gene: TRBV2
abundance: NA
d_gene: NA
j_gene: TRBJ1-1
CDR3nt: TGTGCCAGCAGGCAGGAATCGGGGGGAAACACTGAAGCTTTCTTT
CDR3aa: CASRQESGGNTEAFF

v_gene: TRBV4-1
abundance: NA
d_gene: TRBD2
j_gene: TRBJ2-3
CDR3nt: TGCGCCAGCAGCCAAGAGGAGACCGGGACTAGCGTCAGTGCAGCAGATACGCAGTATTTT
CDR3aa: CASSQEETGTSVSAADTQYF

v_gene: TRBV7-8
abundance: once
d_gene: NA
j_gene: TRBJ2-1
CDR3nt: TGTGCCAGCAGCCCCCGTTTTGCTCTCCAGTACAATGAGCAGTTCTTC
CDR3aa: CASSPRFALQYNEQFF

v_gene: TRBV14
abundance: NA
d_gene: TRBD1
j_gene: TRBJ1-2
CDR3nt: TGTGCCAGCAGCCAACTGGACAGGGGCTCCGATGGCTACACCTTC
CDR3aa: CASSQLDRGSDGYTF

v_gene: TRBV9
abundance: NA
d_gene: NA
j_gene: TRBJ2-5
CDR3nt: TGTGCCAGCAGCGTAGAGGGACTGGGGTACCAAGAGACCCAGTACTTC
CDR3aa: CASSVEGLGYQETQYF

v_gene: TRBV4-2
abundance: few
d_gene: NA
j_gene: TRBJ1-2
CDR3nt: TGTGCCAGCAGCCAAGTTACAGGGTCTAACTATGGCTACACCTTC
CDR3aa: CASSQVTGSNYGYTF

v_gene: TRBV28
abundance: NA
d_gene: NA
j_gene: TRBJ1-3
CDR3nt: TGTGCCAGCAGTTTAATCTACTCTGGAAACACCATATATTTT
CDR3aa: CASSLIYSGNTIYF

v_gene: TRBV18
abundance: NA
d_gene: NA
j_gene: TRBJ2-5
CDR3nt: TGTGCCAGCTCACCACCGCCAGGGGGGGAGACCCAGTACTTC
CDR3aa: CASSPPPGGETQYF

v_gene: TRBV7-9
abundance: NA
d_gene: TRBD2
j_gene: TRBJ2-2
CDR3nt: TGTGCCAGCAGCTGGGGACTAGCGGGTGCCGGGGAGCTGTTTTTT
CDR3aa: CASSWGLAGAGELFF

v_gene: TRBV30
abundance: NA
d_gene: NA
j_gene: TRBJ1-3
CDR3nt: TGTGCCTGGACCTGGGGAGGTGGAAACACCATATATTTT
CDR3aa: CAWTWGGGNTIYF

v_gene: TRBV18
abundance: NA
d_gene: NA
j_gene: TRBJ1-1
CDR3nt: TGTGCCAGCTCACCACCGACGCGGATCATGAACACTGAAGCTTTCTTT
CDR3aa: CASSPPTRIMNTEAFF

v_gene: TRBV15
abundance: NA
d_gene: NA
j_gene: TRBJ2-1
CDR3nt: TGTGCCACCAGCGGGGCAGAATACAATGAGCAGTTCTTC
CDR3aa: CATSGAEYNEQFF

v_gene: TRBV28
abundance: NA
d_gene: NA
j_gene: TRBJ2-3
CDR3nt: TGTGCCAGCAGTTTATACGGTAGGGCAGGGTCAAGCACAGATACGCAGTATTTT
CDR3aa: CASSLYGRAGSSTDTQYF

v_gene: TRBV6-5
abundance: few
d_gene: TRBD1
j_gene: TRBJ2-1
CDR3nt: TGTGCCACCGGCACAGGGGATCCATCCTACAATGAGCAGTTCTTC
CDR3aa: CATGTGDPSYNEQFF

v_gene: TRBV5-1
abundance: NA
d_gene: NA
j_gene: TRBJ2-7
CDR3nt: TGCGCCAGCAGCTTGATGGAGACTTACGAGCAGTACTTC
CDR3aa: CASSLMETYEQYF

v_gene: TRBV18
abundance: NA
d_gene: NA
j_gene: TRBJ1-4
CDR3nt: TGTGCCAGCTCACCATCCGCAGACAGGAGTGAAAAACTGTTTTTT
CDR3aa: CASSPSADRSEKLFF

v_gene: TRBV6-5
abundance: few
d_gene: TRBD1
j_gene: TRBJ2-7
CDR3nt: TGTGCCAGCAGGGCCTACGGGACAGGGTCCGAGCAGTACTTC
CDR3aa: CASRAYGTGSEQYF

v_gene: TRBV6-1
abundance: few
d_gene: NA
j_gene: TRBJ1-1
CDR3nt: TGTGCCAGCAGTGAAGCTGTAGTAAAAGCTCCAATTCGGACTGAAGCTTTCTTT
CDR3aa: CASSEAVVKAPIRTEAFF

v_gene: TRBV18
abundance: NA
d_gene: NA
j_gene: TRBJ2-1
CDR3nt: TGTGCCAGCTCACAAAACGATGCGACAGCGTTTTACAATGAGCAGTTCTTC
CDR3aa: CASSQNDATAFYNEQFF

v_gene: TRBV18
abundance: NA
d_gene: TRBD1
j_gene: TRBJ2-3
CDR3nt: TGTGCCAGCTCACCCCTCGACAGGGGAGGCACAGATACGCAGTATTTT
CDR3aa: CASSPLDRGGTDTQYF

v_gene: TRBV5-1
abundance: NA
d_gene: TRBD1
j_gene: TRBJ1-3
CDR3nt: TGCGCCAGCAGACGAGACAGGGTTCCTGGAAACACCATATATTTT
CDR3aa: CASRRDRVPGNTIYF

v_gene: TRBV5-1
abundance: NA
d_gene: NA
j_gene: TRBJ2-7
CDR3nt: TGCGCCAGCAGCTTGGGGTTTGGCGGGATGCACTACGTGCAGTACTTC
CDR3aa: CASSLGFGGMHYVQYF

v_gene: TRBV7-9
abundance: NA
d_gene: NA
j_gene: TRBJ1-1
CDR3nt: TGTGCCAGCAGCCAACAGGGAGATGGGACTGAAGCTTTCTTT
CDR3aa: CASSQQGDGTEAFF